This T cell receptor beta chain originates from a study of human T cells and chemical hapten exposure. Study background: TCR yields per sample varied, mainly owing to small pooled library volume differences. Study outcomes and limitations: Sensitizing to DPC left TCRs with a frequency above 1 in 1000 unaltered.

Unique molecular identifiers were attached to individual cDNA molecules during library preparation. TCRdb processed the RACE reads anew with MiXCR; each CDR3 protein has one entry. The sample has roughly 43,000 distinct CDR3 sequences; 3.7% are singletons. Time point meaning: healthy volunteer bleed at 6 weeks. The authors extracted total RNA from unfractionated whole blood. This clonotype was seen many times. Its antigen is unidentified. The CDR3 loop spans 17 amino acids. Germline V lookup: CDR1 SGHAT, CDR2 FQNNGV. Unmatched junction bases numbered 2, after V lost 4 bases and J lost 0 bases. The TCR was taken from a human donor in good health. Some clones in this sample may be carry-over from other donors' samples. Sequences were obtained from whole blood. V gene TRBV11-2 combines with J gene TRBJ2-6; 11 positions match TRBD2. This CDR3 reads CASSSTSGSSGANVLTF. In DNA, the CDR3 is TGTGCCAGCAGCTCAACTAGCGGGAGCTCTGGGGCCAACGTCCTGACTTTC.